This T cell receptor beta chain originates from a study of CD8+CD57+ T cells in acquired aplastic anemia. This clonotype was seen many times. Antigen: not known. Study-wide results and limits: With respect to CD8+ Simpson's diversity, patients and controls did not differ significantly. The number of CD8+ CDR3 sequences shared by patients and controls was approximately 28.

The germline V gene has CDR1 MGHRA and CDR2 YSYEKL. CDR3 length: 15 residues. The V gene end was trimmed by 2 bases and the J gene end by 7 bases; junction bases not matched to a gene: 10. The template for TCR beta VDJ and CDR3 sequence profiling was genomic DNA. Via MiXCR, TCRdb re-called the reads, giving one row per CDR3 protein. The table records 150,000 to 200,000 distinct CDR3 sequences, 63% of them present only once. All patients picked for sequencing had shown, by flow cytometry, an expansion of CD8+CD57+ cells. The chain couples TRBV4-1 to TRBJ1-1, with 7 bases fitting TRBD1. This clonotype was sampled from a human donor with aplastic anemia. The sample comprised sorted CD4+, CD8+, or CD8+CD57+ T cells (not recorded which) from PBMCs. For the CDR3, the DNA is TGCGCCAGCAGCCAATTCACCGGGACAGCCTATGAAGCTTTCTTT. Amino acids: CASSQFTGTAYEAFF.